These 15 T cell receptor beta chains originate from one sample sequenced in a study of glioma-infiltrating T cells (TCRdb year 2016). TCRdb shows the sequencer as Illumina MiSeq. The iRepertoire nested amplicon-rescue multiplex PCR (arm-PCR) platform was used to amplify TCR alpha and beta CDR3 regions from RNA. The public reads were reprocessed in TCRdb via fastp at Q25 and MiXCR, keeping in-frame beta chains. Each record represents a unique CDR3 protein, reported with the most common genes and DNA among its rows. The sample yields about 200,000 distinct CDR3 sequences; about 31% were counted once. The top ten constitute around 21% of the sample. The material sequenced was glioma tissue, nonneoplastic brain tissue, or PBMCs (not recorded which). The receptors were sampled from a human donor with low-grade glioma or glioblastoma, undergoing nonglioma brain surgery, or in good health (not recorded which).

This clonotype was seen at least ten times. The chain links TRBV28 to TRBJ1-1, with D perhaps TRBD1 (5 bases). Germline assignment: CDR1 MDHEN and CDR2 SYDVKM. The germline V and J ends were trimmed by 7 bases and 1 base, with 13 bases remaining between them. The CDR3 loop spans 14 amino acids. CDR3 region: CASTLGQWNTEAFF. CDR3 bases: TGTGCCAGCACCCTAGGACAATGGAACACTGAAGCTTTCTTT.

In its sample, this clonotype was seen many times. V is TRBV4-1 and J is TRBJ2-3; 11 nucleotides align to TRBD2. The V segment lost 0 bases and the J segment 6 bases; nucleotides outside the gene matches: 14. The CDR3 runs to 19 residues. Germline V CDR1 and CDR2: MGHRA, YSYEKL. CDR3 bases: TGCGCCAGCAGCCAAGAAAAGTCGGTAGCGGGAGGGCCAGCTGATACGCAGTATTTT. Translation: CASSQEKSVAGGPADTQYF.

Comment on this clonotype: The junction differs from germline at one of its ends, possibly a read error. The V gene is TRBV12-3 or TRBV12-4, the J gene TRBJ2-7; weak D call: TRBD1 (6 bases). CDR3 size: 11 residues. The CDR3 protein is CASSLQGERYF. The CDR3 DNA follows: TGTGCCAGCAGTCTACAGGGTGAGCGGTACTTC.

The chain has TRBV19 and TRBJ2-1; either TRBD1 or TRBD2 may fit D (5 bases each). The CDR3 has 15 amino acids. Trimming cost V 3 bases and J 9 bases, with 18 bases left between them. Germline CDR1 is LNHDA and CDR2 is SQIVND (reference sequence). CDR3 sequence reads: CASSMGEMSSGEQFF. For the CDR3, the DNA is TGTGCCAGTAGTATGGGGGAAATGAGTAGTGGTGAGCAGTTCTTC. Based on the CDR3 plus reference TRBV19 and TRBJ2-1, the full variable domain is DGGITQSPKYLFRKEGQNVTLSCEQNLNHDAMYWYRQDPGQGLRLIYYSQIVNDFQKGDIAEGYSVSREKKESFPLTVTSAQKNPTAFYLCASSMGEMSSGEQFFGPGTRLTVL.

The sample holds many counts of this clonotype. The chain has TRBV6-1 and TRBJ1-2; D is ambiguous. V lost 7 bases to trimming and J lost 1 base, with 13 bases between them. The CDR3 loop spans 14 amino acids. Germline V gene data show CDR1 as MNHNS and CDR2 as SASEGT. As DNA, the CDR3 is TGTGCCAGCAACACAGAAGGCTTTAACTATGGCTACACCTTC. Its protein product is CASNTEGFNYGYTF.

This clonotype was counted ten times or more. CDR3 amino acids: CASSLAGFSGANVLTF. CDR3 nucleotides: TGTGCCAGCAGCTTAGCGGGGTTCTCTGGGGCCAACGTCCTGACTTTC. V and J are TRBV7-9 and TRBJ2-6; D remains unclear. From germline, CDR1 is SEHNR and CDR2 FQNEAQ (reference sequence). V shed 0 bases and J shed 0 bases, with 6 bases lying between them. This CDR3 spans 16 amino acids.

Worth noting for this clonotype: This may come from a read error, since a much larger clone is one base off. Lacking the conserved final phenylalanine or tryptophan, this CDR3 likely reflects a read error. The J gene is TRBJ1-1, the V gene TRBV4-1, with 8 bases lining up with TRBD1. Germline assignment: CDR1 MGHRA and CDR2 YSYEKL. V shed 2 bases and J 1 base; nucleotides not matched to a gene: 3. The CDR3 has 15 amino acids. This CDR3 is CASSQQGQGNTEAFL. In DNA, the CDR3 is TGCGCCAGCAGCCAACAAGGACAGGGGAACACTGAAGCTTTCCTT.

This clonotype was recorded at least ten times. The V gene is TRBV6-1, the J gene TRBJ2-7, with 8 positions matching TRBD2. The CDR3 length is 15 residues. The germline V gene has CDR1 MNHNS and CDR2 SASEGT. Trimming removed 5 bases from V and 3 bases from J; junction bases left unmatched: 9. This CDR3 reads CASSHPFREGYEQYF. CDR3 in DNA: TGTGCCAGCAGTCACCCCTTTCGGGAGGGCTACGAGCAGTACTTC.

On this clonotype itself: This sequence may be a read error, since a much larger clone differs from it by one base. The CDR3 does not end in the conserved phenylalanine or tryptophan, so this is likely a read error. As DNA, the CDR3 is TGCGCCAGCAGCCTCCCCGGGAGCAATGAGCAGTTCCTC. Translating gives CASSLPGSNEQFL. The chain links TRBV4-1 to TRBJ2-1, with a weak D call TRBD2 (6 bases). The germline V gene has CDR1 MGHRA and CDR2 YSYEKL. The V end was cut by 4 bases, the J end by 6 bases, with 10 bases between. CDR3 size: 13 residues.

This clonotype was detected many times. This sequence joins TRBV27 and TRBJ1-1; 7 nucleotides align to TRBD1. Germline CDR1 MNHEY, CDR2 SMNVEV (reference sequence). The V and J ends lost 5 bases and 5 bases, in that order; junction bases with no gene match: 5. There are 13 residues in the CDR3. CDR3 coding DNA: TGTGCCAGCAGTGGGACAGTAGGGACTGAAGCTTTCTTT. This translates into CASSGTVGTEAFF.

On this clonotype: A much larger clone differs from this one at a single base, so this may be a read error. This chain connects TRBV28 to TRBJ2-2; TRBD2 is a possible D gene (5 bases). CDR3 length: 15 amino acids. The germline CDR1 and CDR2 sequences are MDHEN and SYDVKM. For the CDR3, the DNA is TGTGCCAGCAGCTTTACGGGGTTGTACACCTGGGAGCTGTTTTTT. Translation: CASSFTGLYTWELFF.

On this clonotype: A read error may be the cause here, since a much bigger clone is one base away. This chain links TRBV7-9 with TRBJ1-1, with D unresolved. Between the trimmed V and J ends, which lost 7 bases and 1 base, there was a span of 16 bases. From germline, CDR1 is SEHNR and CDR2 FQNEAQ (reference sequence). The CDR3 runs to 15 residues. For the CDR3, the DNA is TGTGCCAGCATGGAATTCACAGCGAAGAACACTGAAGCTTTCTTT. Its protein product is CASMEFTAKNTEAFF. The whole variable domain, remainder taken from reference TRBV7-9 and TRBJ1-1, is DTGVSQNPRHKITKRGQNVTFRCDPISEHNRLYWYRQTLGQGPEFLTYFQNEAQLEKSRLLSDRFSAERPKGSFSTLEIQRTEQGDSAMYLCASMEFTAKNTEAFFGQGTRLTVV.

This clonotype was seen repeatedly, ten times or more. Written as DNA, the CDR3 is TGTGCCAGCAGGACCGGACAGGGGGGATCTTACGAGCAGTACTTC. This translates into CASRTGQGGSYEQYF. This sequence joins TRBV6-2 or TRBV6-3 and TRBJ2-7; TRBD1 matches at 10 bases. Germline CDR1 and CDR2: MNHEY and SVGEGT. V dropped 6 bases and J dropped 4; count of bases not matched to a gene: 9. The CDR3 is made up of 15 amino acids.

This clonotype was seen ten or more times. This chain uses TRBV14 with TRBJ2-7, with 9 positions matching TRBD2. CDR1 SGHDN and CDR2 FVKESK come from the germline V gene. V gave up 6 bases and J gave up 3 bases; unmatched junction bases: 6. This CDR3 contains 14 residues. CDR3 bases: TGTGCCAGCAGACCTAGCGGGAACTTCTACGAGCAGTACTTC. Protein: CASRPSGNFYEQYF.

This clonotype showed up many times. This chain connects TRBV28 to TRBJ2-1; the D gene is possibly TRBD2 (5 bases). This CDR3 has 16 amino acids. In germline, CDR1 is MDHEN, CDR2 SYDVKM. Trimming cost V 5 bases and J 0 bases, with 14 bases left between them. CDR3 loop: CASSPPGLISYNEQFF. For the CDR3, the DNA is TGTGCCAGCAGTCCGCCCGGACTGATCTCCTACAATGAGCAGTTCTTC.